The rows below give T cell receptor beta chains drawn from one sample of a study of blood T cell repertoires in COVID-19. Produced via immunoSEQ multiplex PCR; TCRdb's table is partial and in-frame only. The table shows fewer than 75,000 clones, with more than 90% occurring only once. Specimen: peripheral blood. The receptors shown here come from a human donor in a cohort sampled during active COVID-19. The CDR3 runs from the conserved cysteine through the conserved F or W. Each record gives: clone size, J gene, V gene, D gene, CDR3 protein, CDR3 DNA. The D gene is left open where the match is weak. Expanded clones get a size class; other rows say once, few or many, or leave the size out.

few | TRBJ2-7 | TRBV7-2 | NA | CASSSLNEQYF | TGTGCCAGCAGCTCACTCAACGAGCAGTACTTC
NA | TRBJ2-7 | TRBV6-2/TRBV6-3 | NA | CASSDQGGKTYEQYF | TGTGCCAGCAGTGACCAGGGGGGCAAAACCTACGAGCAGTACTTC
NA | TRBJ2-2 | TRBV14 | TRBD1 | CASSQLRGRGVGGELFF | TGTGCCAGCAGCCAACTCAGGGGGCGCGGTGTTGGCGGGGAGCTGTTTTTT
NA | TRBJ2-7 | TRBV14 | TRBD1 | CASSLRTGERGEQYF | TGTGCCAGCAGCTTGAGGACAGGGGAAAGAGGCGAGCAGTACTTC
NA | TRBJ1-1 | TRBV7-2 | NA | CASSERTGPNTEAFF | TGTGCCAGCAGCGAGAGAACAGGGCCGAACACTGAAGCTTTCTTT
NA | TRBJ2-7 | TRBV5-1 | NA | CASSFATLYEQYF | TGCGCCAGCAGCTTTGCGACACTCTACGAGCAGTACTTC
NA | TRBJ1-6 | TRBV7-9 | TRBD1 | CASSFTWDRGNSPLHF | TGTGCCAGCAGCTTTACCTGGGACAGGGGAAATTCACCCCTCCACTTT
NA | TRBJ2-1 | TRBV23-1 | TRBD1 | CASSQSLGQSKNEQFF | TGCGCCAGCAGTCAATCCTTGGGACAGAGCAAGAATGAGCAGTTCTTC
NA | TRBJ2-7 | TRBV14 | NA | CASSQIGLEDGEQYF | TGTGCCAGCAGCCAAATAGGGCTGGAGGATGGCGAGCAGTACTTC
NA | TRBJ1-1 | TRBV7-2 | NA | CASSLVPPNTEAFF | TGTGCCAGCAGCTTAGTTCCTCCGAACACTGAAGCTTTCTTT
NA | TRBJ2-3 | TRBV7-6 | TRBD2 | CASSLGLAGGPTDTQYF | TGTGCCAGCAGCTTAGGTCTAGCGGGAGGTCCTACAGATACGCAGTATTTT